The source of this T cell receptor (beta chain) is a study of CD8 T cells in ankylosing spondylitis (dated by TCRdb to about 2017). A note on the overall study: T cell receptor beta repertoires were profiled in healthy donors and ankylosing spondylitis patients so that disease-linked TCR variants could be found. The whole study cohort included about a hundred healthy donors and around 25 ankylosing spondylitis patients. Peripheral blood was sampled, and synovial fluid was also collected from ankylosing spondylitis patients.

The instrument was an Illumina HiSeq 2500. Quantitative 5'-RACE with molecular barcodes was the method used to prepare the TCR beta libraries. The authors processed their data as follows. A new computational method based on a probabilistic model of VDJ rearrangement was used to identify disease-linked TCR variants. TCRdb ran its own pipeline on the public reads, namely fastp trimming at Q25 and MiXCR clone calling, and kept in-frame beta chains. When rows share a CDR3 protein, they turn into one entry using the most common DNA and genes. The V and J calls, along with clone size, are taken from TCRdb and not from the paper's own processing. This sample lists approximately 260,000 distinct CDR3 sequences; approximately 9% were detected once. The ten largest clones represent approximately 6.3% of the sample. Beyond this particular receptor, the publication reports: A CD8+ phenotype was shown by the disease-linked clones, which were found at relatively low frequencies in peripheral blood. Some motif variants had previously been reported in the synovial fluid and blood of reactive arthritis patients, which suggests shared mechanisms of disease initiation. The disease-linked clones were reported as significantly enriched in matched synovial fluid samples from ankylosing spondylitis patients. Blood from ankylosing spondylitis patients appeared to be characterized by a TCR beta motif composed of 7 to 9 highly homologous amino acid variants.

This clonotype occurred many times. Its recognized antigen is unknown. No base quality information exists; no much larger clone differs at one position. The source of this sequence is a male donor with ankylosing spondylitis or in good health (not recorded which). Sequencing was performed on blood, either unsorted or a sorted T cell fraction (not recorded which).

The nucleotide sequence reads TGTGCCAGCAGCTTAGGGCGCTTTAATTCACCCCTCCACTTT. The resulting protein is CASSLGRFNSPLHF. The V and J genes are TRBV7-2 and TRBJ1-6; the D gene cannot be named for sure. CDR1 SGHTA and CDR2 FQGNSA are derived from the germline V gene. V is cut by 1 base and J by 6 bases, and the space between the germline ends is 7 bases. The CDR3 sequence holds 14 residues, the cysteine and phenylalanine included. CDR3 DNA is the only sequence kept; it has 42 bases, read in frame from the first base.